These 10 T cell receptor beta chains came from one sample sequenced in a study of blood T cell repertoires in COVID-19. Some clones are missing from TCRdb's copy, which holds only in-frame ones; the method was immunoSEQ multiplex PCR. The sample yields about 140,000 clones, roughly three quarters seen once. Specimen: PBMCs or T cells enriched from blood (not recorded which). These receptors originate from a woman aged 45-59 years who had recovered from COVID-19.

The rearrangement joins TRBV27 to TRBJ2-7; 12 bases match TRBD2. Germline assignment: CDR1 MNHEY and CDR2 SMNVEV (reference sequence). The V and J ends lost 6 bases and 1 base, in that order; junction bases with no gene match: 13. The CDR3 length is 18 residues. In DNA, the CDR3 is TGTGCCAGCAGCCCAGGGGCGACTAGCGGGGGTCATTCCTACGAGCAGTACTTC. Its translation is CASSPGATSGGHSYEQYF.

This chain links TRBV18 with TRBJ1-1; no firm D call. The V gene lost 3 bases and the J gene lost 3 bases, with 11 bases spanning the gap. The germline V gene has CDR1 KGHSH and CDR2 LQKENI. The CDR3 runs to 14 residues. DNA for the CDR3: TGTGCCAGCTCACCGTCTACCATGGACACTGAAGCTTTCTTT. Encoded protein: CASSPSTMDTEAFF.

About this clone itself: Other nucleotide sequences in the sample specify the same CDR3. This chain joins TRBV28 and TRBJ1-4; 7 positions agree with TRBD1. V shed 2 bases and J 5 bases; nucleotides not matched to a gene: 2. The length of the CDR3 is 14 residues. CDR1 and CDR2 (germline): MDHEN, SYDVKM. Here the CDR3 DNA reads TGTGCCAGCAGTTTAGGGACAGAGAATGAAAAACTGTTTTTT. It codes for CASSLGTENEKLFF.

This clone was counted once. V usage is TRBV12-3 or TRBV12-4 and J usage is TRBJ2-5; D remains unclear. V was pared by 7 bases and J by 1 base, with 7 bases between. CDR3 length: 12 residues. The CDR3 DNA follows: TGTGCCAGCACTCGGGTCCAAGAGACCCAGTACTTC. Translated: CASTRVQETQYF.

The V and J genes are TRBV3-1 (or the pseudogene TRBV3-2) and TRBJ2-1; 11 nucleotides agree with TRBD2. The CDR3 runs to 17 residues. The ends lost 4 bases at V and 5 bases at J; junction bases unmatched: 10. Looked up from germline, CDR1 is LGHDT and CDR2 is YNNKEL (reference sequence). The CDR3 DNA reads TGTGCCAGCAGCCGTAACATAGCGGGGGGGAACGACAATGAGCAGTTCTTC. It codes for CASSRNIAGGNDNEQFF.

The chain links TRBV18 to TRBJ1-5; 7 nucleotides align to TRBD1. CDR3 size: 13 residues. CDR1 and CDR2 (germline): KGHSH, LQKENI. V lost 2 bases, J lost 8 bases, and 3 bases stayed unmatched. The CDR3 reads CASSPTGAEPQHF. As DNA, the CDR3 is TGTGCCAGCTCACCAACAGGGGCTGAGCCCCAGCATTTT.

The gene calls are TRBV3-1 (or the pseudogene TRBV3-2) and TRBJ1-2; D may be TRBD1 (6 bases). Germline values: CDR1 LGHDT, CDR2 YNNKEL (reference sequence). Trimming cost V 3 bases and J 8 bases, with 19 bases left between them. CDR3 length: 15 amino acids. The CDR3 is CASSHRPTNREGYTF. The CDR3 DNA sequence: TGTGCCAGCAGCCATCGGCCAACAAACAGGGAAGGCTACACCTTC.

To note about this clone: The sample contains more than one DNA sequence encoding this CDR3. This chain joins TRBV19 and TRBJ1-2; 8 bases are a match to TRBD1. The CDR3 runs 13 residues. Germline assignment: CDR1 LNHDA and CDR2 SQIVND (reference sequence). After removal of 3 bases from V and 6 bases from J, the junction contained 3 bases not matched to a gene. The CDR3 loop is CASSIGQGDGYTF. CDR3 in DNA: TGTGCCAGTAGTATCGGACAGGGAGATGGCTACACCTTC.

The rearrangement uses TRBV6-1 and TRBJ2-2, with 9 nucleotides matching TRBD1. V was clipped by 3 bases and J by 6 bases; unmatched bases: 8. In germline, CDR1 is MNHNS, CDR2 SASEGT. The CDR3 sequence is 16 residues long. CDR3 DNA sequence: TGTGCCAGCAGTGAGGGTACAGGGGGCGACGCCGGGGAGCTGTTTTTT. It translates to CASSEGTGGDAGELFF.

V usage is TRBV5-4 and J usage is TRBJ2-1; perhaps TRBD2 as D (7 bases). V was shortened by 6 bases and J by 8 bases, with 15 bases between the two germline ends. The germline CDR1 and CDR2 sequences are SGHNT and YYREEE (reference sequence). The CDR3 runs 13 residues. CDR3 DNA: TGTGCCAGCAAGGTGGGGGGGGGCGATGAGCAGTTCTTC. This sequence encodes CASKVGGGDEQFF.